This T cell receptor (beta chain) was profiled in a study of T cell responses to AZD1222 COVID-19 vaccine. Overall study results and limits: A rise in Spike-specific TCR breadth and depth followed two AZD1222 doses. Donors, mostly white British, included more females; clonal diversity was possibly underestimated.

Comments on this clone: The target antigen is unknown. The same CDR3 arises from other DNA sequences in this sample as well.

Germline CDR1 is SGDLS and CDR2 is YYNGEE. V dropped 0 bases and J dropped 0 bases, with 5 bases sitting between them. This CDR3 comprises 14 residues. Only in-frame clones appear in the TCRdb table, and some are missing; sequencing was by immunoSEQ multiplex PCR. The top ten clones hold approximately 0.98% of a sample with 200,000 or so clones, around 90% of them seen once. J is TRBJ2-3 and V is TRBV9; D remains unclear. This specimen consisted of peripheral blood, obtained on day 0 of AZD1222 vaccination. The TCR originated in an adult in good health. CDR3 DNA sequence: TGTGCCAGCAGCGTAGAACGGAGCACAGATACGCAGTATTTT. This translates into CASSVERSTDTQYF.